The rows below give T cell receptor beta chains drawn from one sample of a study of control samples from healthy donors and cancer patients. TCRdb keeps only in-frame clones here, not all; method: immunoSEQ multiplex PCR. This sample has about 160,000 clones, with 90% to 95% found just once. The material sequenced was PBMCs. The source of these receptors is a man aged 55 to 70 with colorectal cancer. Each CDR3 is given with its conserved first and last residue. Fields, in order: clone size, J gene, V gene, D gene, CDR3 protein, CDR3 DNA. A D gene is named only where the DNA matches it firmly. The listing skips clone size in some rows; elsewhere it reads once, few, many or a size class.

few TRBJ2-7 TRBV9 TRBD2 CASSVGGGSEQYF TGTGCCAGCAGCGTAGGCGGGGGAAGTGAGCAGTACTTC
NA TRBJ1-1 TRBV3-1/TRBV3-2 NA CASSQVAGSEAFF TGTGCCAGCAGCCAAGTGGCAGGGAGTGAAGCTTTCTTT
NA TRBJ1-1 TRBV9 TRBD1 CASSERQGALGAFF TGTGCCAGCAGCGAACGGCAGGGGGCGCTTGGAGCTTTCTTT
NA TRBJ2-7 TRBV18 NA CASSPLGGGQYF TGTGCCAGCTCACCATTGGGGGGCGGGCAGTACTTC
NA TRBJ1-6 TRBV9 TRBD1 CASSSRQGNNSPLHF TGTGCCAGCAGCTCCCGACAGGGAAATAATTCACCCCTCCACTTT
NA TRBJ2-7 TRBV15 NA CATSNVRGTGPYEQYF TGTGCCACCAGCAACGTCAGAGGGACTGGCCCCTACGAGCAGTACTTC
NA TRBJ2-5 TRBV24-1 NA CATSDFRGTQETQYF TGTGCCACCAGTGATTTCCGGGGGACCCAAGAGACCCAGTACTTC
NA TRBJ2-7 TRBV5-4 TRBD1 CASSDAGTGGIGEQYF TGTGCCAGCAGCGATGCCGGGACAGGGGGAATCGGCGAGCAGTACTTC
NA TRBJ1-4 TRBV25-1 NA CASSDSATNEKLFF TGTGCCAGCAGTGATTCAGCAACTAATGAAAAACTGTTTTTT
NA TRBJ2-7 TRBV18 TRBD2 CASSPRGSTYEQYF TGTGCCAGCTCACCGCGGGGGTCCACCTACGAGCAGTACTTC
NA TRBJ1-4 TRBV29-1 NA CSVDSGGLSGKLFF TGCAGCGTTGATTCCGGCGGGTTGAGTGGAAAACTGTTTTTT
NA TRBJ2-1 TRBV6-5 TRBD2 CASSYMRGSTNEQFF TGTGCCAGCAGTTACATGCGGGGGTCTACCAATGAGCAGTTCTTC
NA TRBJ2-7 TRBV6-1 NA CASSERRQQYF TGTGCCAGCAGTGAAAGGAGGCAGCAGTACTTC
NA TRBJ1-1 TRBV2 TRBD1 CASRQGAGRTEAFF TGTGCCAGCAGGCAGGGGGCAGGTCGCACTGAAGCTTTCTTT
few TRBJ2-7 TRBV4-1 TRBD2 CASSPGGSGGLIYEQYF TGCGCCAGCAGCCCCGGGGGTAGCGGGGGGCTGATATACGAGCAGTACTTC
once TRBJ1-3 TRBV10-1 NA CASSENACGKNSGNTIYF TGCGCCAGCAGTGAGAATGCTTGCGGGAAAAACTCTGGAAACACCATATATTTT
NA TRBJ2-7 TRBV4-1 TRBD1 CASSHGTGHYEQYF TGCGCCAGCAGCCACGGGACAGGGCACTACGAGCAGTACTTC
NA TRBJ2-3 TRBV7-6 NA CASSLGPGSDTQYF TGTGCCAGCAGCTTAGGACCCGGCTCAGATACGCAGTATTTT
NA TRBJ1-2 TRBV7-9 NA CASSLDPDGYTF TGTGCCAGCAGCTTGGATCCAGATGGCTACACCTTC
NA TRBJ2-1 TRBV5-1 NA CASSLAQISYNEQFF TGCGCCAGCAGCTTGGCTCAGATTTCTTACAATGAGCAGTTCTTC
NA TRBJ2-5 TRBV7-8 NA CASSLQETQYF TGTGCCAGCAGCCTACAAGAGACCCAGTACTTC
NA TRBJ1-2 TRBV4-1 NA CASSQDRGNYGYTF TGCGCCAGCAGCCAAGATCGGGGGAACTATGGCTACACCTTC